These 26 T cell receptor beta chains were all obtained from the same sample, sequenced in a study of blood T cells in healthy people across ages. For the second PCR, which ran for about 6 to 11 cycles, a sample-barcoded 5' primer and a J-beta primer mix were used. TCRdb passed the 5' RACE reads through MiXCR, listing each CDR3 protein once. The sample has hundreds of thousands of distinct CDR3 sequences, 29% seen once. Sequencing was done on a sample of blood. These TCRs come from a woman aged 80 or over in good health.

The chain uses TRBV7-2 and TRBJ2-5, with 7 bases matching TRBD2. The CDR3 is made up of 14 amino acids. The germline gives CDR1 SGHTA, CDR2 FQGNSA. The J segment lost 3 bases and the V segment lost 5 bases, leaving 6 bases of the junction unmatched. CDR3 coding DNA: TGTGCCAGCAGCCACAGACTAGCCAAAGAGACCCAGTACTTC. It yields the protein CASSHRLAKETQYF.

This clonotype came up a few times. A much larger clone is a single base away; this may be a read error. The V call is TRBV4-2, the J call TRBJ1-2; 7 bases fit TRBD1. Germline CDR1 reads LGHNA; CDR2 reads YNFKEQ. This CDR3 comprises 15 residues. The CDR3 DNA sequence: TGTCCCAGCAGCCAAGATAAGAACAGGGGCCATGGCTACACCTTC. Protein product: CPSSQDKNRGHGYTF.

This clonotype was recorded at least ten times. CDR3 sequence reads: CASSLMAHNEKLFF. The CDR3 DNA follows: TGTGCCAGCAGCTTAATGGCCCATAATGAAAAACTGTTTTTT. The rearrangement uses TRBV7-2 and TRBJ1-4; D remains ambiguous. The CDR3 extends over 14 amino acids. The V and J ends lost 2 bases and 4 bases respectively, with 8 bases between them. Germline V gene data show CDR1 as SGHTA and CDR2 as FQGNSA.

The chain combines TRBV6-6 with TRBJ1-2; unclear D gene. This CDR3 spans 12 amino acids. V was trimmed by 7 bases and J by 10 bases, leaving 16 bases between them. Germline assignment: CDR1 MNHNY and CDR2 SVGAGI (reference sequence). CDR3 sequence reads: CASKERYMDYTF. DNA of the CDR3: TGTGCCAGCAAAGAGAGATATATGGACTACACCTTC.

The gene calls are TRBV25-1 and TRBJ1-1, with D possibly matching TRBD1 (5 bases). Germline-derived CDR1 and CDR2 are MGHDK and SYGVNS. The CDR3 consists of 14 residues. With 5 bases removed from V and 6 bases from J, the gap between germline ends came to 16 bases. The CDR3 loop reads CASSNMGREAEAFF. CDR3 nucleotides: TGTGCCAGCAGTAACATGGGCAGGGAGGCTGAAGCTTTCTTT.

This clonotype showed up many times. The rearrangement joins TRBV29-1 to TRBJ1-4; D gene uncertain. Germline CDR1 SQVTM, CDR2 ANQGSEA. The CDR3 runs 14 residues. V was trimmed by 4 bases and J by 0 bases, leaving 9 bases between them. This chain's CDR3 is CSVGTSATNEKLFF. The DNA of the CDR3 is TGCAGCGTTGGAACTTCGGCAACTAATGAAAAACTGTTTTTT.

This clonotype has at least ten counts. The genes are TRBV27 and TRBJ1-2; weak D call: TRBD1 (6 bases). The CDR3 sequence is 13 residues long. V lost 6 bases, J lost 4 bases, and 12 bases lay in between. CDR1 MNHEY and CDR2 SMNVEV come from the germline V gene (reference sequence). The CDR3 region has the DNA TGTGCCAGCAGCACGCCAGGGGTCTATGGCTACACCTTC. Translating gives CASSTPGVYGYTF.

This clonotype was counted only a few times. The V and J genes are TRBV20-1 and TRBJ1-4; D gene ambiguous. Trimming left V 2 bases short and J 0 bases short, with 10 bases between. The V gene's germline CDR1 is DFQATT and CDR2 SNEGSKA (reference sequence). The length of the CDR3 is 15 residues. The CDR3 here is CSARKDYSTNEKLFF. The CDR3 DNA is TGCAGTGCTAGAAAGGACTATTCAACTAATGAAAAACTGTTTTTT.

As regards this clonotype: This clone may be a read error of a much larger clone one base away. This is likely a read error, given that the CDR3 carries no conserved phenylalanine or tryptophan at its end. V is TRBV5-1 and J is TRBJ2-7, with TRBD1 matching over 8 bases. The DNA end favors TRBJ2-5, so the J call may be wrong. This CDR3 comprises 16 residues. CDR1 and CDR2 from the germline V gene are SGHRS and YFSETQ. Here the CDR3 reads CASSLATGASQETQYS. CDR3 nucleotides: TGCGCCAGCAGCTTGGCGACAGGGGCCTCCCAAGAGACCCAGTACTCC.

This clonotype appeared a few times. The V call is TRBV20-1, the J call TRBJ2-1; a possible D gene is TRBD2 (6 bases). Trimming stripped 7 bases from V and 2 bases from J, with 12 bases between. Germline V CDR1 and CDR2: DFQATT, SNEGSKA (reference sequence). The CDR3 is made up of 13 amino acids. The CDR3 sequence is CSEGRGAYNEQFF. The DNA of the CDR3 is TGCAGTGAGGGGCGGGGAGCCTACAATGAGCAGTTCTTC.

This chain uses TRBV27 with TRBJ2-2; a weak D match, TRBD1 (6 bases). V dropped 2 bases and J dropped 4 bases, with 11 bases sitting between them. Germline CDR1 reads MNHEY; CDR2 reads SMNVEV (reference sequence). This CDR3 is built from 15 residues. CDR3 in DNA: TGTGCCAGCAGTTTACAGGGGATGAGCACCGGGGAGCTGTTTTTT. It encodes CASSLQGMSTGELFF.

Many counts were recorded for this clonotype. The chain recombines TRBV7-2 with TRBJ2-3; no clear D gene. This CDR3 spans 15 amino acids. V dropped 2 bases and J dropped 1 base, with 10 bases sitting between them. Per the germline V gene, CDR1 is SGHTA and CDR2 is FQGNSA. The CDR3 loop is CASSLSGVRTDTQYF. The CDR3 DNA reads TGTGCCAGCAGCTTATCTGGGGTACGCACAGATACGCAGTATTTT.

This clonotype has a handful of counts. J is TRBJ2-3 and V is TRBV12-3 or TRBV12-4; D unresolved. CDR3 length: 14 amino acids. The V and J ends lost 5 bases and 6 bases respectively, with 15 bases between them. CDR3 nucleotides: TGTGCCAGCAGTCAAGCAGAAAATCGCGATACGCAGTATTTT. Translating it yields CASSQAENRDTQYF.

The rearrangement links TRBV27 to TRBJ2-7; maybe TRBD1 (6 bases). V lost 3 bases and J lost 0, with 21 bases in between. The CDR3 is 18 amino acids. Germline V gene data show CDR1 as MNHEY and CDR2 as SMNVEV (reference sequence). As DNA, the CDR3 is TGTGCCAGCAGTTTTTTTGCGAGCGACAGGATATTCTCCTACGAGCAGTACTTC. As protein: CASSFFASDRIFSYEQYF.

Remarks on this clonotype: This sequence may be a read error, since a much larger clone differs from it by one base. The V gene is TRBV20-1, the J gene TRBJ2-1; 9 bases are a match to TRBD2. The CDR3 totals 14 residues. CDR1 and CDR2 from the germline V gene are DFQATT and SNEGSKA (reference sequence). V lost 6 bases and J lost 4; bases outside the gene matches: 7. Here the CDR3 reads CSAWRAGGYNEQFF. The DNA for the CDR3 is TGCAGTGCGTGGAGAGCGGGGGGATACAATGAGCAGTTCTTC.

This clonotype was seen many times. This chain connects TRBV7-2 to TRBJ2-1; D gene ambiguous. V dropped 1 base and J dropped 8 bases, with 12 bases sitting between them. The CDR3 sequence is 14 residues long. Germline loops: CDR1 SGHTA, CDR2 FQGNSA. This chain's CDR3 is CASSLGRGNHEQFF. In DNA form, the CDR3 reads TGTGCCAGCAGCTTAGGGCGCGGTAACCATGAGCAGTTCTTC.

The CDR3 DNA reads TGTGCCAGCAGCTATACCGGAGCAGGGGAAGAGCAGTACTTC. Its protein product is CASSYTGAGEEQYF. V and J are TRBV9 and TRBJ2-7, with a tentative D call TRBD1 (6 bases). CDR1 is SGDLS and CDR2 is YYNGEE in the germline V gene. The V and J ends lost 4 bases and 7 bases respectively, with 18 bases between them. This CDR3 is built from 14 residues.

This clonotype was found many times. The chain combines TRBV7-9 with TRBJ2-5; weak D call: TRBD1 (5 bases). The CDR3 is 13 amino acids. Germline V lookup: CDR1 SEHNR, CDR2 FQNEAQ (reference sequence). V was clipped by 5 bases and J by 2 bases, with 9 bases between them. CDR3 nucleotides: TGTGCCAGCAGCACAGGCTTTCAAGAGACCCAGTACTTC. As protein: CASSTGFQETQYF.

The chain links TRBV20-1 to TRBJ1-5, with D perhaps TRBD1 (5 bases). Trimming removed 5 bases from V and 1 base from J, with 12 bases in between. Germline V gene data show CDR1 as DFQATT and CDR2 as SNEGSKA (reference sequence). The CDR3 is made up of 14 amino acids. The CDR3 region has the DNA TGCAGTGCTGCCCCCGGGACGAGCAATCAGCCCCAGCATTTT. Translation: CSAAPGTSNQPQHF.

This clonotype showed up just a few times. The CDR3 DNA sequence: TGTGCCAGCAGTGAACAGCTGAACACCGGGGAGCTGTTTTTT. Protein product: CASSEQLNTGELFF. The rearrangement joins TRBV2 to TRBJ2-2; no definite D call. There are 14 residues in the CDR3. Germline-derived CDR1 and CDR2 are SNHLY and FYNNEI. V was trimmed by 2 bases and J by 1 base, leaving 5 bases between them.

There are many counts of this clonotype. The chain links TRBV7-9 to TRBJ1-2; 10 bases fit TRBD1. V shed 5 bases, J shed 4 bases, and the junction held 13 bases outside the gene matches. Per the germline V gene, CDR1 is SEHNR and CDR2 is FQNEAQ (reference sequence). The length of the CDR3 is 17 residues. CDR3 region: CASSAPGQGHKGYGYTF. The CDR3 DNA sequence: TGTGCCAGCAGCGCACCGGGACAGGGGCATAAAGGCTATGGCTACACCTTC.

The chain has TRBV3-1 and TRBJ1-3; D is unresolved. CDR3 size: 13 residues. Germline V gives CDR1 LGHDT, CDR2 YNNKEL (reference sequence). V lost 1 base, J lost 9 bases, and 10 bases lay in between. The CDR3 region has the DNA TGTGCCAGCAGCCAAGTTTCTGCGGGCACCATATATTTT. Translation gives CASSQVSAGTIYF.

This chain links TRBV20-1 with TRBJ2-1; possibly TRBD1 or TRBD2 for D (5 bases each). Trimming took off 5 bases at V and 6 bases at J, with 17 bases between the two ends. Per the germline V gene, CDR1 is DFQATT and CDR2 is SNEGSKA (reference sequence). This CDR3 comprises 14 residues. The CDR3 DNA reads TGCAGTGCTGAGGACGGGGCCCATATCAATGAGCAGTTCTTC. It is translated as CSAEDGAHINEQFF.

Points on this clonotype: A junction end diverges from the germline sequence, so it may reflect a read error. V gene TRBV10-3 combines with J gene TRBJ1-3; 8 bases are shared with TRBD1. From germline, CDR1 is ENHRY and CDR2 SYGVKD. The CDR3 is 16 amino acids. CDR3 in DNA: TGTACCATCAGTGACCCCGGACAGGGCTCTGGAAACACCATATATTTT. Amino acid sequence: CTISDPGQGSGNTIYF.

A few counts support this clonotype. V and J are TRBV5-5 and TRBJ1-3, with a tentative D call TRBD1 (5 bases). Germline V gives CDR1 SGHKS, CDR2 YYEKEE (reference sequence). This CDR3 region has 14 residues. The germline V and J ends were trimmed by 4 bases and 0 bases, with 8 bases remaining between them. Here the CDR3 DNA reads TGTGCCAGCAGCCAGACAGCCTCTGGAAACACCATATATTTT. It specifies CASSQTASGNTIYF.

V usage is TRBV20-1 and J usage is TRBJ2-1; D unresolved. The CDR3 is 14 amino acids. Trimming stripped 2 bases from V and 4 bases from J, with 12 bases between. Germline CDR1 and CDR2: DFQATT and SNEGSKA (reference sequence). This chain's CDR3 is CSARTSSKYNEQFF. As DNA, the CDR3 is TGCAGTGCTAGAACTTCCTCAAAATACAATGAGCAGTTCTTC.